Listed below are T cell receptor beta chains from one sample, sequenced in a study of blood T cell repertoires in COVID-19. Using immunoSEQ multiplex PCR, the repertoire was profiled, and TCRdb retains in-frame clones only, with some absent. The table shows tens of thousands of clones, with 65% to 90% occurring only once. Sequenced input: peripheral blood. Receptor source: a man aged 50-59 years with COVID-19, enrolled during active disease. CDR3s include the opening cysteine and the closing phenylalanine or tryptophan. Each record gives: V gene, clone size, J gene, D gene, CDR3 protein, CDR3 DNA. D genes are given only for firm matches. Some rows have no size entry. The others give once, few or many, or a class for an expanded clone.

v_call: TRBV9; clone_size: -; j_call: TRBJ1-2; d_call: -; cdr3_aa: CASSPRDLSDYGYTF; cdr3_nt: TGTGCCAGCAGCCCGCGGGACCTTTCGGACTATGGCTACACCTTC
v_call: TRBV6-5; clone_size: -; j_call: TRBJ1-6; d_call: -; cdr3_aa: CASRGLGTVRSPLHF; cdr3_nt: TGTGCCAGCAGGGGACTGGGAACGGTCAGGTCACCCCTCCACTTT
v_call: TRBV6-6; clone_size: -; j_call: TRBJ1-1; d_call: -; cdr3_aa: CASSPLQGWGGTEAFF; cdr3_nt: TGTGCCAGCAGTCCGTTACAGGGTTGGGGGGGCACTGAAGCTTTCTTT
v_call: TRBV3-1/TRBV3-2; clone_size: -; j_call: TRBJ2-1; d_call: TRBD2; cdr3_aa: CASSQGLAGPAQFF; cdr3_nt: TGTGCCAGCAGCCAGGGACTAGCGGGACCCGCGCAGTTCTTC
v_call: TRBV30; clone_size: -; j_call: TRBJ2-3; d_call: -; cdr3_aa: CAWKGRADTQYF; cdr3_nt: TGTGCCTGGAAGGGCAGGGCCGATACGCAGTATTTT
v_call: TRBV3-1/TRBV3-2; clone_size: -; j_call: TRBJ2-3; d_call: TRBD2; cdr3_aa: CASSPAQAGGPLAGDTQYF; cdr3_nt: TGTGCCAGCAGCCCTGCCCAAGCGGGAGGCCCCCTTGCCGGAGATACGCAGTATTTT
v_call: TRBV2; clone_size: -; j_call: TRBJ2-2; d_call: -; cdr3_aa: CASSGGWTGELFF; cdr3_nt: TGTGCCAGCAGTGGAGGTTGGACCGGGGAGCTGTTTTTT
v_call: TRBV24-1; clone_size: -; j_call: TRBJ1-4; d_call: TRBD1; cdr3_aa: CATSDTGGLGEKLFF; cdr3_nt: TGTGCCACCAGTGATACAGGGGGCCTTGGGGAAAAACTGTTTTTT
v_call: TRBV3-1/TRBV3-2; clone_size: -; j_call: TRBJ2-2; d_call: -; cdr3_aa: CASSQDLGASDTGELFF; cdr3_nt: TGTGCCAGCAGCCAAGATTTGGGAGCTTCGGACACCGGGGAGCTGTTTTTT
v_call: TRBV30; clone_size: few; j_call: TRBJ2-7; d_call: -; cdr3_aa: CAWSVGETSEQYF; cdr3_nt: TGTGCCTGGAGTGTCGGGGAAACCTCCGAGCAGTACTTC
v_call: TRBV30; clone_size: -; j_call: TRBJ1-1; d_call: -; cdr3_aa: CAWKRELNTEAFF; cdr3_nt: TGTGCCTGGAAACGCGAGTTGAACACTGAAGCTTTCTTT
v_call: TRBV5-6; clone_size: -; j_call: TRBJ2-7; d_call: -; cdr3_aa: CASSLMQGHEQYF; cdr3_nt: TGTGCCAGCAGCTTGATGCAGGGCCACGAGCAGTACTTC
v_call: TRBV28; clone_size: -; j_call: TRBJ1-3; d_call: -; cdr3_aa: CASSLIPNSGNTIYF; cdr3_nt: TGTGCCAGCAGTTTAATTCCAAACTCTGGAAACACCATATATTTT
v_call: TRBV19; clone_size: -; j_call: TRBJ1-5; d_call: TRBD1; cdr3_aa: CASTHYLRGTAFHF; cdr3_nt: TGTGCCAGTACCCACTACCTACGCGGGACAGCATTTCATTTT
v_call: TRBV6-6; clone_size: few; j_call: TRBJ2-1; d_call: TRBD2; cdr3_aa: CASTWTSGGNEQFF; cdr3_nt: TGTGCCAGCACCTGGACTAGCGGGGGCAATGAGCAGTTCTTC
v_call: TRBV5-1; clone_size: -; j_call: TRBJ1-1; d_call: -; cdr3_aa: CASSLSQADTEAFF; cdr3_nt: TGCGCCAGCAGCTTGTCTCAGGCTGACACTGAAGCTTTCTTT
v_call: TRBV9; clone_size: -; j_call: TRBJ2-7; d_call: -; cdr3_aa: CASSVGSQGYEQYF; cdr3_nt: TGTGCCAGCAGCGTAGGGAGCCAGGGCTACGAGCAGTACTTC
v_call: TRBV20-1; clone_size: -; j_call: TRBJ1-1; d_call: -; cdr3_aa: CSASPRMNTEAFF; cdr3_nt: TGCAGTGCTAGTCCCAGGATGAACACTGAAGCTTTCTTT
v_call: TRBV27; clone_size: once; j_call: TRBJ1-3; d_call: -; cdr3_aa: CASSSLSGNTIYF; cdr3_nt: TGTGCCAGCAGTTCCCTCTCTGGAAACACCATATATTTT
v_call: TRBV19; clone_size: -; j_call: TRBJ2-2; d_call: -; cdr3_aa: CASSWGEPGTGELFF; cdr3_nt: TGTGCCAGTAGTTGGGGGGAGCCGGGCACCGGGGAGCTGTTTTTT
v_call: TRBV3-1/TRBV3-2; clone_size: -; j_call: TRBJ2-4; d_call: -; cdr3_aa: CASSQVTGAASGAKNIQYF; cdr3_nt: TGTGCCAGCAGCCAAGTTACGGGAGCGGCATCCGGAGCCAAAAACATTCAGTACTTC
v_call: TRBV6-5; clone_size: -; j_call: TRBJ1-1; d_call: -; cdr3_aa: CATQTGLSGTEAFF; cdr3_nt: TGTGCCACCCAAACAGGGCTTTCTGGAACTGAAGCTTTCTTT
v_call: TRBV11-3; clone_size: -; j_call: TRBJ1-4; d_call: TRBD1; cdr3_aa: CASSTRGGEKLFF; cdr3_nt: TGTGCCAGCAGCACTAGAGGGGGCGAAAAACTGTTTTTT
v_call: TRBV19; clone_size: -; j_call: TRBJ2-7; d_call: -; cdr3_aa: CASSIDRYEQYF; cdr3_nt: TGTGCCAGTAGTATCGACAGGTACGAGCAGTACTTC
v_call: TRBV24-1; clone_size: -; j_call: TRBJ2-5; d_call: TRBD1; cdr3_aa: CATSEGTGEVETQYF; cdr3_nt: TGTGCCACCAGTGAGGGGACAGGTGAGGTGGAGACCCAGTACTTC
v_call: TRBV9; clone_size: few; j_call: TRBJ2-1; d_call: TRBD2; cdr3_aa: CASSGFVAGGRNEQFF; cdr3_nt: TGTGCCAGCAGCGGATTTGTGGCGGGAGGAAGAAATGAGCAGTTCTTC
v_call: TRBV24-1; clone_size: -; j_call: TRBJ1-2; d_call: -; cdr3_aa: CATSVAGGYGYTF; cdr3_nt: TGTGCCACCAGTGTGGCCGGCGGGTATGGCTACACCTTC
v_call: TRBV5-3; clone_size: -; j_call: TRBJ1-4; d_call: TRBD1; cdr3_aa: CASLYPNGQGDGNEKLFF; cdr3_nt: TGTGCCAGTTTATACCCAAACGGACAGGGGGATGGTAATGAAAAACTGTTTTTT
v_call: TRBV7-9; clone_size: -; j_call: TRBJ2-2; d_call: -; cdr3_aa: CASSSDRTTGELFF; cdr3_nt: TGTGCCAGCAGCTCGGACAGAACCACCGGGGAGCTGTTTTTT